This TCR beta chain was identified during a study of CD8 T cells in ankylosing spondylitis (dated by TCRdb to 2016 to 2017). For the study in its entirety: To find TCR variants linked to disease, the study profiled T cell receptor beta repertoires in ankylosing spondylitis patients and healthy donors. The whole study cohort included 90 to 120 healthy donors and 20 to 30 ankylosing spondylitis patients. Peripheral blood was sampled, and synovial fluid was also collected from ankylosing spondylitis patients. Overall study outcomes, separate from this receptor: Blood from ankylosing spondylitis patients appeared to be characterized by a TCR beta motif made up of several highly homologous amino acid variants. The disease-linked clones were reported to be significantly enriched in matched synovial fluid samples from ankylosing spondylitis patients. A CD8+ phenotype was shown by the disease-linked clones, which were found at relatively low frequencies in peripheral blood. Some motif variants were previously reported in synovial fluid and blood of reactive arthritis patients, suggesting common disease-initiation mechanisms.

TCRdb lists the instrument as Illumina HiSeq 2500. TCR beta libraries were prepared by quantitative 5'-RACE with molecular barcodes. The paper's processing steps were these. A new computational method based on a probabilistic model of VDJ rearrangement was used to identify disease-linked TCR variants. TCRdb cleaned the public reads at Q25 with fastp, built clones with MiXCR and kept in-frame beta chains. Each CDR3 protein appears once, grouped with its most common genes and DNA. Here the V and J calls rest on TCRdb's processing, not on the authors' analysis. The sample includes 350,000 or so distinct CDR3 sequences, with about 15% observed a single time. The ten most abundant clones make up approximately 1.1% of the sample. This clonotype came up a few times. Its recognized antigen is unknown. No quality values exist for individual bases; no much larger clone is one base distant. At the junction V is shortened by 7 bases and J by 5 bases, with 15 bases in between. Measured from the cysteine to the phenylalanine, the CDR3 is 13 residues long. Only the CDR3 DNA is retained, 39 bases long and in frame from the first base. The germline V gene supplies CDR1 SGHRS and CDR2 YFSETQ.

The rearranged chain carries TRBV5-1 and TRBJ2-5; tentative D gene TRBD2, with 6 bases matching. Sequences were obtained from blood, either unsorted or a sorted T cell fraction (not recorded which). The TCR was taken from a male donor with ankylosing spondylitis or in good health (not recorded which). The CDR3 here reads CASFTEGTETQYF. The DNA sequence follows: TGCGCCAGCTTCACGGAGGGCACGGAGACCCAGTACTTC.